These T cell receptor beta chains were read from a single sample in a study of identical twins. TCRdb reprocessed the 5' RACE reads with MiXCR, giving one entry per CDR3 protein. This sample has some 710,000 distinct CDR3 sequences, with over 5% found just once. Sequences were obtained from naive T cells sorted from blood. These receptors all stem from a man younger than 30 in good health. Each CDR3 is given with its conserved first and last residue. D genes are given only for firm matches. The size field is filled for only some rows; it gives once, few, many or a size class.

18 | TRBJ1-3 | NA | NA | TRBV4-1 | TGCGCCAGCAGCCAAGGGGGCGCGAGGGGAATGAGAGGAAACACCATATATTTT | CASSQGGARGMRGNTIYF
16 | TRBJ2-1 | NA | NA | TRBV3-1 | TGTGCCAGCAGCCAAGAGGCGGGAAGGCGTGGCTATGAGCAGTTCTTC | CASSQEAGRRGYEQFF
14 | TRBJ2-1 | TRBD2 | many | TRBV20-1 | TGCAGTGCTAGACAACTAGCGGATTACAATGAGCAGTTCTTC | CSARQLADYNEQFF
13 | TRBJ2-2 | NA | NA | TRBV5-4 | TGTGCCGCACAGGTCGTTGACACCGGGGAGCTGTTTTTT | CAAQVVDTGELFF
15 | TRBJ2-5 | NA | many | TRBV5-1 | TGCGCCAGCAGTGGTCCGGGGACCTACCAAGAGACCCAGTACTTC | CASSGPGTYQETQYF
13 | TRBJ2-7 | NA | few | TRBV27 | TGTGCCAGCAGTTTAATCGGGAGTGGCGAGCAGTACTTC | CASSLIGSGEQYF
14 | TRBJ2-3 | NA | NA | TRBV18 | TGTGCCAGCTCACCACCTAGATTAGCAGATACGCAGTATTTT | CASSPPRLADTQYF
15 | TRBJ2-1 | NA | many | TRBV12-3/TRBV12-4 | TGTGCCAGCAGTTTGAGTCTGCTCGCCTACAATGAGCAGTTCTTC | CASSLSLLAYNEQFF
18 | TRBJ2-1 | TRBD2 | many | TRBV5-1 | TGCGCCAGCAGCCTAAGGGTTCTAGCGGGAGAGGGCTCTTTTGAGCAGTTCTTC | CASSLRVLAGEGSFEQFF
13 | TRBJ2-1 | TRBD2 | many | TRBV29-1 | TGCAGCGCTGGGGGGGGAGCTGACAATGAGCAGTTCTTC | CSAGGGADNEQFF
14 | TRBJ2-7 | NA | many | TRBV7-2 | TGTGCCAGCAGCCAAGTCGGTCCTACCTACGAGCAGTACTTC | CASSQVGPTYEQYF
14 | TRBJ2-5 | TRBD1 | many | TRBV5-1 | TGCGCCAGCAGCTCCGGGACAGCCAAGGAGACCCAGTACTTC | CASSSGTAKETQYF
14 | TRBJ1-5 | NA | few | TRBV5-6 | TGTGCCAGCAGCATGGGAATTAGCAATCAGCCCCAGCATTTT | CASSMGISNQPQHF
14 | TRBJ2-5 | NA | many | TRBV7-9 | TGTGCCAGCGGAGAGGGACGGTACCAAGAGACCCAGTACTTC | CASGEGRYQETQYF
12 | TRBJ2-1 | NA | few | TRBV7-2 | TGTGCCAGCAGCTCCAGGACGGGTGAGCAGTTCTTC | CASSSRTGEQFF
16 | TRBJ2-7 | NA | few | TRBV7-2 | TGTGCCAGCAGCTCCCGCCAGGTCGCAAGCCCCTACGAGCAGTACTTC | CASSSRQVASPYEQYF
15 | TRBJ2-3 | TRBD2 | many | TRBV12-3/TRBV12-4 | TGTGCCAGCAGTTTTAGCGGGAGGGCCGTAGATACGCAGTATTTT | CASSFSGRAVDTQYF
15 | TRBJ1-4 | NA | few | TRBV7-9 | TGTGCCAGCAGCTTAGCGGAGACAACTAATGAAAAACTGTTTTTT | CASSLAETTNEKLFF
13 | TRBJ2-4 | NA | few | TRBV7-2 | TGTGCCAGCAGCTTAGCGGGGGGACAGCCCCCTTACTTC | CASSLAGGQPPYF
14 | TRBJ2-3 | NA | few | TRBV5-1 | TGCGCCAGCATACTGGAGCGGCCCCCAGATACGCAGTATTTT | CASILERPPDTQYF
14 | TRBJ2-1 | NA | many | TRBV6-2/TRBV6-3 | TGTGCCAGCACTTTCGGGAGTTCCTACAATGAGCAGTTCTTC | CASTFGSSYNEQFF
15 | TRBJ2-3 | NA | many | TRBV29-1 | TGCAGCGTTCGACCCAGGGGTTTTGCCACAGATACGCAGTATTTT | CSVRPRGFATDTQYF
14 | TRBJ2-6 | NA | many | TRBV27 | TGTGCCAGCAGAGAAGTCTCTGGGGCCAACGTCCTGACTTTC | CASREVSGANVLTF
15 | TRBJ2-7 | TRBD2 | NA | TRBV7-2 | TGTGCCAGCAGCCAGCGCGAGCGGGGCTCCTACGAGCAGTACTTC | CASSQRERGSYEQYF
14 | TRBJ1-1 | TRBD1 | few | TRBV20-1 | TGCAGTGCCGTGAGGGACAGAACAAACACTGAAGCTTTCTTT | CSAVRDRTNTEAFF
18 | TRBJ2-3 | TRBD2 | few | TRBV6-1 | TGTGCCAGCAAACTCGGGACTAGCGGGATCAGAGTTATAGATACGCAGTATTTT | CASKLGTSGIRVIDTQYF
15 | TRBJ1-5 | NA | many | TRBV12-3/TRBV12-4 | TGTGCCAGCAGTTCGGGCCTAGTCGGGAATCAGCCCCAGCATTTT | CASSSGLVGNQPQHF
16 | TRBJ1-4 | NA | many | TRBV7-9 | TGTGCCAGCAGCTTATTTGGGGGCAAGTCTAATGAAAAACTGTTTTTT | CASSLFGGKSNEKLFF
16 | TRBJ1-6 | NA | many | TRBV5-1 | TGCGCCAGCAGCTTGGATCTGCAGGGGAAGAATTCACCCCTCCACTTT | CASSLDLQGKNSPLHF
14 | TRBJ2-1 | NA | NA | TRBV9 | TGTGCCAGCAGCGTATTAGGGAGGCCCAATGAGCAGTTCTTC | CASSVLGRPNEQFF
15 | TRBJ2-7 | NA | NA | TRBV6-5 | TGTGCCAGCAGTTACTCGGGCCAGGCCAACTACGAGCAGTACTTC | CASSYSGQANYEQYF
12 | TRBJ1-1 | NA | many | TRBV12-3/TRBV12-4 | TGTGCCAGCAACATCGGACCCACTGAAGCTTTCTTT | CASNIGPTEAFF
12 | TRBJ2-3 | NA | many | TRBV15 | TGTGCCACCAGCAGCACAACAGGTACGCAGTATTTT | CATSSTTGTQYF
14 | TRBJ2-7 | NA | many | TRBV6-1 | TGTGCCAGCAGTGGCGGGACCCTCCCCTACGAGCAGTACTTC | CASSGGTLPYEQYF
15 | TRBJ2-5 | NA | many | TRBV28 | TGTGCCAGCAGTTCGAGGGCGTTAGCCCAAGAGACCCAGTACTTC | CASSSRALAQETQYF
16 | TRBJ2-6 | NA | few | TRBV4-2 | TGTGCCAGCAGCCAAGGAGGGGGGACAGGGGCCAACGTCCTGACTTTC | CASSQGGGTGANVLTF
16 | TRBJ2-4 | TRBD2 | many | TRBV9 | TGTGCCAGCAGCGTAGGAGCGGGAGAGGTCAAAAACATTCAGTACTTC | CASSVGAGEVKNIQYF
14 | TRBJ2-7 | NA | NA | TRBV5-6 | TGTGCCAGCAGCGGCTGGGCCCTCGACTACGAGCAGTACTTC | CASSGWALDYEQYF
14 | TRBJ1-5 | NA | NA | TRBV11-2 | TGTGCCAGCAGCCCCGGACAAATTTATCAGCCCCCGCATTTT | CASSPGQIYQPPHF
14 | TRBJ1-6 | TRBD1 | many | TRBV12-3/TRBV12-4 | TGTGCCAGCAGTTACGGGACAGGGAATTCACCCCTCCACTTT | CASSYGTGNSPLHF
12 | TRBJ1-5 | NA | many | TRBV25-1 | TGTGCCAGCAGTGTCGGCAATCAGCCCCAGCATTTT | CASSVGNQPQHF
14 | TRBJ2-7 | TRBD1 | many | TRBV12-3/TRBV12-4 | TGTGCCAGCAGTTTCCGGGACAGGCAATACGAGCAGTACTTC | CASSFRDRQYEQYF
12 | TRBJ2-1 | NA | many | TRBV3-1 | TGTGCCAGCAGCCATATCTCCAATGAGCAGTTCTTC | CASSHISNEQFF
13 | TRBJ2-5 | NA | few | TRBV15 | TGTGCCACCAGGGATGGACAGCAAGAGACCCAGTACTTC | CATRDGQQETQYF
15 | TRBJ2-7 | TRBD2 | NA | TRBV7-6 | TGTGCCAGCAGCTTAGACCCGGGACTAGCGGCAGAGCAGTACTTC | CASSLDPGLAAEQYF
15 | TRBJ2-1 | NA | NA | TRBV6-2/TRBV6-3 | TGTGCCAGCACGGGGATGGGGCCGGGATACAATGAGCAGTTCTTC | CASTGMGPGYNEQFF
14 | TRBJ1-6 | NA | few | TRBV7-2 | TGTGCCAGCAGCTTATTCGAGGGTGATTCACCCCTCCACTTT | CASSLFEGDSPLHF
13 | TRBJ2-1 | NA | NA | TRBV12-3/TRBV12-4 | TGTGCCAGCAGTCCCCAGCGGCACAATGAGCAGTTCTTC | CASSPQRHNEQFF
15 | TRBJ2-3 | NA | many | TRBV6-1 | TGTGCCAGCAGTGAGCGGGAAGCTAGCACAGATACGCAGTATTTT | CASSEREASTDTQYF
14 | TRBJ1-1 | NA | few | TRBV5-1 | TGCGCCAGCAGCTTGTGGGCAGACAACACTGAAGCTTTCTTT | CASSLWADNTEAFF
15 | TRBJ2-6 | NA | NA | TRBV5-1 | TGCGCCAGCAAGGACAGCTCCTCTGGGGCCAACGTCCTGACTTTC | CASKDSSSGANVLTF
15 | TRBJ2-3 | NA | NA | TRBV4-3 | TGCGCCAGCAGCCAAGATGGTGTCGGTCTGGGTACGCAGTATTTT | CASSQDGVGLGTQYF
16 | TRBJ2-4 | TRBD2 | few | TRBV12-3/TRBV12-4 | TGTGCCAGCAGTTCCCCTACGGGAGCGGGGGGTTACATTCAGTACTTC | CASSSPTGAGGYIQYF
18 | TRBJ1-1 | NA | many | TRBV12-3/TRBV12-4 | TGTGCCAGCACATACCCGGGACACGAAAAGGGGAATCACACTGAAGCTTTCTTT | CASTYPGHEKGNHTEAFF
13 | TRBJ1-2 | NA | many | TRBV7-2 | TGTGCCAGCAGCCCAGGAACGAACTATGGCTACACCTTC | CASSPGTNYGYTF